Reported below is one T cell receptor beta chain. These data originate in a study of cytomegalovirus exposure and HLA in healthy donors. J gave up 4 bases and V 4 bases, and 2 bases lay outside the gene matches. This CDR3 contains 13 residues. Germline V CDR1 and CDR2: MNHEY, SVGAGI. PCR involved 60 Vbeta and 13 Jbeta primers. Clones were sequenced by immunoSEQ multiplex PCR, and TCRdb holds only the in-frame ones, with some missing. The table lists around 150,000 clones, over 75% of them singletons. Healthy individuals who donated bone marrow served as the donors. Material for sequencing was PBMCs. This TCR was sampled from a male donor in good health and CMV-seronegative. The J gene is TRBJ1-2, the V gene TRBV6-5; 8 nucleotides agree with TRBD1. CDR3 in amino acids: CASSSGQGYGYTF. CDR3 nucleotide sequence: TGTGCCAGCAGTTCCGGACAGGGCTATGGCTACACCTTC.